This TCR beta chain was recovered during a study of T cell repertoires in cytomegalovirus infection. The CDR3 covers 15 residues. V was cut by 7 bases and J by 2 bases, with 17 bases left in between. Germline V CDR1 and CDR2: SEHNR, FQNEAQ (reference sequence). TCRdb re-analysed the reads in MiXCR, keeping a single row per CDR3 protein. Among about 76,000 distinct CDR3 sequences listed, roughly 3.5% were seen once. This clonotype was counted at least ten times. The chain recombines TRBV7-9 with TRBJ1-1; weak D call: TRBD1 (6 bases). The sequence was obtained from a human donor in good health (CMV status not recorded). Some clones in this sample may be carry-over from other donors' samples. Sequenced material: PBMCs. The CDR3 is CASNRDGRGNTEAFF. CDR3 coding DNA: TGTGCCAGCAACCGAGACGGCAGGGGAAACACTGAAGCTTTCTTT.